This record looks at one T cell receptor beta chain sequence and its context. No cognate antigen has been identified for it. It has no much larger one-base neighbor in the sample; base qualities were not kept. In light of the paper, this sample's time point label describes: cycle 1 day 1 (C1D1), immediately before nivolumab initiation. Every trial patient had relapsed following autologous stem cell transplantation, and prior brentuximab vedotin exposure was what differed among cohorts A, B and C. The trial cohort included 55 to 65 patients with relapsed/refractory classical Hodgkin lymphoma, and each patient had a best overall response of complete response, partial response or progressive disease. Trial patients were treated with single-agent nivolumab in the multi-cohort phase II CheckMate 205 trial. An independent review committee assessed best overall response using the 2007 International Working Group response criteria. PBMCs from the trial were collected at three points: immediately before nivolumab initiation (C1D1), and during therapy at cycle 2 day 1 and cycle 4 day 1. Peripheral blood was collected in 8 mL Vacutainer Cell Preparation Tubes, from which PBMCs were isolated by centrifugation and then cryopreserved.

The CDR3, cysteine through phenylalanine, is 12 amino acids long. This entry keeps only the CDR3 DNA: 36 bases, framed from base 1. The germline V gene (reference sequence) provides CDR1 MNHNY and CDR2 SVGAGI. V loses 10 bases, J loses 7 bases, and the germline ends lie 16 bases apart. Genomic DNA was isolated using the Qiagen DNeasy kit from unsorted PBMCs as well as from negatively selected CD4+ and CD8+ fractions. TCR beta CDR3 regions were subjected to amplification by immunoSEQ multiplex PCR with primers that anneal to V and J segments. Amplification bias was minimized using a synthetic immune receptor repertoire, and residual bias was removed computationally after sequencing. From the authors' description of their analysis: Custom Python scripts were used to quantify repertoire diversity as the Shannon entropy index. The unsorted, CD4+ and CD8+ repertoires were each analyzed separately, with the exception of combined analyses, where CD4+ and CD8+ sequences were merged in silico. A clone was considered expanded if an increase in frequency of at least 2-fold after treatment relative to C1D1 was found, and a pseudocount of 0.5 was applied to clones undetected at baseline. Singleton clones were defined as clones with 0 or 1 copy at C1D1, and non-singleton clones were defined as clones with 2 or more copies. Clones expanded in unsorted samples were annotated as CD4+, CD8+ or unknown by matching protein sequences in sorted samples from the same patient. Wilcoxon tests were applied to paired samples to test diversity changes from C1D1 to C4D1. TCRdb holds this immuneACCESS table with in-frame rearrangements only. Some clones are missing; in checked studies, unresolved V genes explain under half, and the rest has no known cause. The DNA gave D and trimming, while V, J and clone size come from that table. The sample table records approximately 27,000 clones; under 90% of these occur just once. Roughly 2.5% of the sample is held by the ten biggest clonotypes.

The sample belongs to a study of PD-1 blockade in classical Hodgkin lymphoma (dated by TCRdb to 2018 to 2020). Background for the entire study: Nivolumab dosing was 3 mg/kg intravenously every 2 weeks, continuing until either disease progression or unacceptable toxicity. The study used CyTOF and TCR beta sequencing to define a peripheral blood immune signature of response to PD-1 blockade in classical Hodgkin lymphoma.

Study-wide conclusions, independent of this receptor: Baseline diversity similar to that of newly diagnosed patients was observed in trial patients achieving complete response, whereas significantly lower diversity was observed in partial responders and progressors. The study covered only a single clinical trial cohort, and the causes of the repertoire differences, possibly disease activity or prior therapy, were still not defined. Diversity was lower in patients who began nivolumab less than 1 year after ASCT, so these patients were left out of later analyses to avoid confounding by immune reconstitution. By C4D1, a significant rise was seen in CD4+ TCR diversity but not in CD8+ TCR diversity (p=0.0027 vs p=0.16), and the rise was most apparent among complete responders (p=0.02). Baseline TCR diversity was reported as lower in newly diagnosed patients than in healthy donors, and lower still in relapsed/refractory patients.

The input for sequencing was peripheral blood mononuclear cells (PBMCs), taken at baseline. The receptor was isolated from a human donor with classical Hodgkin lymphoma. This sequence uses TRBV6-6 and TRBJ1-2; the best D guess is TRBD1, with 5 bases matching. The DNA is TGTGCCATCATCGAGGGGCTTCGTGGCTACACCTTC. Protein translation: CAIIEGLRGYTF.